This T cell receptor beta chain comes out of a study of metastatic and nonmetastatic thyroid tumors (dated by TCRdb to about 2020). Some background on the complete study: Repertoires from peripheral blood and from tumor or nodule tissue samples of malignant and benign thyroid patients were compared.

The receptor library was made with PCR. Sequencing relied on an Illumina HiSeq 4000. High-throughput sequencing was used to profile the TCR beta-chain CDR3 region of each patient. Regarding the original processing steps: CDR3 differences across clinicopathological groups were used to build a classifier for discriminating distant-metastatic papillary thyroid cancer patients. The Shannon index was used to measure repertoire diversity, and the Morisita-Horn index was used to measure how similar tumor and blood repertoires were. TCRdb reprocessed the public reads (quality trimming at Q25 with fastp, clone calling with MiXCR) and kept in-frame beta chains. The authors' filters were not applied to this entry. In this sample the table shows about 69,000 clones, approximately 15% of which occur a single time. The ten most abundant clones make up just over 6.5% of the sample. No patient had received any treatment before thyroid surgery. Using T-cell receptor beta sequencing, the researchers looked back retrospectively at clinical samples from patients, gathered between about 2011 and 2019.

V is trimmed back by 3 bases and J by 3 bases, and the junction contains 2 bases that no gene match accounts for. Reading from cysteine to phenylalanine, the CDR3 counts 14 amino acids. Solely the CDR3 DNA is kept, with 42 bases framed from the first base. CDR1 MNHEY and CDR2 SMNVEV were looked up in the germline V gene (reference sequence). In this sample, this clone turned up many times. Its specific antigen is unknown. The input lacks base qualities; no much larger clone sits a single base away. Overall study outcomes, separate from this receptor: In both blood and tumor samples, malignant tumors were reported to have significantly higher TCR beta diversity than benign nodules.

Recombination joined TRBV27 with TRBJ1-5, with 7 junctional bases fitting TRBD1. The TCR comes from a male donor with papillary thyroid cancer or a benign thyroid nodule (not recorded which). Some clones in this sample may be carry-over from other donors' samples. Sequences were obtained from blood. At the DNA level, the sequence is TGTGCCAGCAGTTTGGGACAGTACAATCAGCCCCAGCATTTT. Translated, it gives CASSLGQYNQPQHF.